This is a list of T cell receptor beta chains from one sample in a study of human versus mouse CDR3 diversity and MHC coevolution. Sequenced by immunoSEQ multiplex PCR; TCRdb stores in-frame clones only, minus some. This table holds tens of thousands of clones, 85% to 95% found once. The sample comprised naive CD4+ T cells from blood. The receptors originated from a person in their sixties or seventies in good health. Each CDR3 is given with its conserved first and last residue. Each record gives: CDR3 protein, CDR3 DNA, D gene, J gene, V gene, CDR3 length, clone size. The D gene is left open where the match is weak. Size values are once, few and many counts, or a class for expanded clones, and some rows have none.

CDR3 protein: CASSFGLAAIYEQYF
CDR3 DNA: TGTGCCAGCAGCTTCGGACTAGCCGCTATCTACGAGCAGTACTTC
D gene: TRBD2
J gene: TRBJ2-7
V gene: TRBV5-4
CDR3 length: 15
clone size: NA

CDR3 protein: CASSPTPRGTGVSEQFF
CDR3 DNA: TGTGCCAGTAGTCCCACCCCCCGGGGGACAGGGGTCTCGGAGCAGTTCTTC
D gene: TRBD1
J gene: TRBJ2-1
V gene: TRBV19
CDR3 length: 17
clone size: NA

CDR3 protein: CASSTTGTGGYQPQHF
CDR3 DNA: TGTGCCAGTAGTACGACCGGGACAGGGGGCTATCAGCCCCAGCATTTT
D gene: TRBD1
J gene: TRBJ1-5
V gene: TRBV19
CDR3 length: 16
clone size: once

CDR3 protein: CASSLGAPGGQPQHF
CDR3 DNA: TGCGCCAGCAGCTTGGGGGCTCCGGGAGGTCAGCCCCAGCATTTT
D gene: NA
J gene: TRBJ1-5
V gene: TRBV5-1
CDR3 length: 15
clone size: NA

CDR3 protein: CAISPEGRGYTF
CDR3 DNA: TGTGCCATCTCCCCGGAGGGGCGAGGCTACACCTTC
D gene: NA
J gene: TRBJ1-2
V gene: TRBV6-1
CDR3 length: 12
clone size: NA

CDR3 protein: CASSLDLPGTGAGTEAFF
CDR3 DNA: TGTGCCAGCAGCTTAGATCTCCCCGGGACAGGGGCAGGCACTGAAGCTTTCTTT
D gene: TRBD1
J gene: TRBJ1-1
V gene: TRBV11-2
CDR3 length: 18
clone size: NA

CDR3 protein: CASSLTAVRVNEQFF
CDR3 DNA: TGTGCCAGCAGCTTAACGGCAGTCAGGGTCAATGAGCAGTTCTTC
D gene: NA
J gene: TRBJ2-1
V gene: TRBV7-3
CDR3 length: 15
clone size: NA

CDR3 protein: CASSIGTSGVSTDTQYF
CDR3 DNA: TGTGCCAGTAGTATAGGGACTAGCGGGGTTAGCACAGATACGCAGTATTTT
D gene: TRBD2
J gene: TRBJ2-3
V gene: TRBV19
CDR3 length: 17
clone size: NA

CDR3 protein: CASSFPSGIPSYEQYF
CDR3 DNA: TGTGCCAGCAGCTTTCCTAGCGGGATCCCCTCCTACGAGCAGTACTTC
D gene: TRBD2
J gene: TRBJ2-7
V gene: TRBV7-9
CDR3 length: 16
clone size: NA

CDR3 protein: CSVEQRGADTQYF
CDR3 DNA: TGCAGCGTTGAACAGCGGGGGGCAGATACGCAGTATTTT
D gene: TRBD2
J gene: TRBJ2-3
V gene: TRBV29-1
CDR3 length: 13
clone size: once

CDR3 protein: CASSEVGRGIEPQHF
CDR3 DNA: TGTGCCAGCAGTGAAGTCGGCAGGGGAATTGAGCCCCAGCATTTT
D gene: NA
J gene: TRBJ1-5
V gene: TRBV6-1
CDR3 length: 15
clone size: few

CDR3 protein: CASSLGLGRDTQYF
CDR3 DNA: TGTGCCAGCAGCTTAGGCCTGGGGAGAGATACGCAGTATTTT
D gene: NA
J gene: TRBJ2-3
V gene: TRBV11-2
CDR3 length: 14
clone size: once

CDR3 protein: CASSQVQGFEQYF
CDR3 DNA: TGTGCCAGCAGCCAAGTACAGGGGTTTGAGCAGTACTTC
D gene: TRBD1
J gene: TRBJ2-5
V gene: TRBV14
CDR3 length: 13
clone size: NA

CDR3 protein: CASSEQGSYNEQFF
CDR3 DNA: TGTGCCAGCAGTGAACAGGGGTCCTACAATGAGCAGTTCTTC
D gene: NA
J gene: TRBJ2-1
V gene: TRBV6-1
CDR3 length: 14
clone size: NA

CDR3 protein: CASSKGPNTDTQYF
CDR3 DNA: TGTGCCAGTAGTAAGGGGCCGAACACAGATACGCAGTATTTT
D gene: NA
J gene: TRBJ2-3
V gene: TRBV19
CDR3 length: 14
clone size: once

CDR3 protein: CASSPTSGIYNEQFF
CDR3 DNA: TGTGCCAGCAGCCCGACTAGCGGGATCTACAATGAGCAGTTCTTC
D gene: TRBD2
J gene: TRBJ2-1
V gene: TRBV5-4
CDR3 length: 15
clone size: NA

CDR3 protein: CASSPTGVIAKNIQYF
CDR3 DNA: TGTGCCAGCAGCCCCACGGGAGTTATAGCCAAAAACATTCAGTACTTC
D gene: NA
J gene: TRBJ2-4
V gene: TRBV27
CDR3 length: 16
clone size: NA

CDR3 protein: CATGAPTSPNTGELFF
CDR3 DNA: TGTGCCACGGGGGCCCCGACTAGCCCGAACACCGGGGAGCTGTTTTTT
D gene: NA
J gene: TRBJ2-2
V gene: TRBV5-5
CDR3 length: 16
clone size: NA

CDR3 protein: CASSPTSGSTDTQYF
CDR3 DNA: TGTGCCAGCAGCCCGACTAGCGGGAGCACAGATACGCAGTATTTT
D gene: TRBD2
J gene: TRBJ2-3
V gene: TRBV13
CDR3 length: 15
clone size: NA

CDR3 protein: CASSAYAGGRNSPLHF
CDR3 DNA: TGTGCCAGCAGTGCTTATGCAGGGGGCAGAAATTCACCCCTCCACTTT
D gene: TRBD1
J gene: TRBJ1-6
V gene: TRBV25-1
CDR3 length: 16
clone size: NA

CDR3 protein: CASSLGAGELSPLHF
CDR3 DNA: TGCGCCAGCAGCTTGGGAGCGGGGGAGCTTTCACCCCTCCACTTT
D gene: NA
J gene: TRBJ1-6
V gene: TRBV5-1
CDR3 length: 15
clone size: NA

CDR3 protein: CASGEIRGQGTDTQYF
CDR3 DNA: TGTGCCAGCGGTGAAATCCGGGGACAGGGAACAGATACGCAGTATTTT
D gene: TRBD1
J gene: TRBJ2-3
V gene: TRBV6-1
CDR3 length: 16
clone size: once

CDR3 protein: CASSLFGGAGGEAFF
CDR3 DNA: TGTGCCAGCAGTTTATTTGGGGGCGCGGGGGGTGAAGCTTTCTTT
D gene: NA
J gene: TRBJ1-1
V gene: TRBV27
CDR3 length: 15
clone size: NA

CDR3 protein: CASSARTSGRALTGELFF
CDR3 DNA: TGTGCCAGCAGTGCCAGGACTAGCGGGAGGGCCCTCACCGGGGAGCTGTTTTTT
D gene: TRBD2
J gene: TRBJ2-2
V gene: TRBV27
CDR3 length: 18
clone size: NA

CDR3 protein: CASSLAGTSSSSYNEQFF
CDR3 DNA: TGTGCCAGCAGCTTAGCCGGGACTAGCTCTAGCTCCTACAATGAGCAGTTCTTC
D gene: TRBD2
J gene: TRBJ2-1
V gene: TRBV11-3
CDR3 length: 18
clone size: NA

CDR3 protein: CASSGPTGGSYEQYF
CDR3 DNA: TGTGCCAGCAGTGGCCCGACAGGGGGTTCCTACGAGCAGTACTTC
D gene: TRBD1
J gene: TRBJ2-7
V gene: TRBV6-5
CDR3 length: 15
clone size: NA

CDR3 protein: CASSPGQGRYGYTF
CDR3 DNA: TGTGCCAGCAGCCCCGGACAGGGACGCTATGGCTACACCTTC
D gene: TRBD1
J gene: TRBJ1-2
V gene: TRBV11-1
CDR3 length: 14
clone size: NA

CDR3 protein: CASSSRDRGSYEQYF
CDR3 DNA: TGTGCCAGCAGTTCCCGGGACAGGGGCTCCTACGAGCAGTACTTC
D gene: TRBD1
J gene: TRBJ2-7
V gene: TRBV6-5
CDR3 length: 15
clone size: NA

CDR3 protein: CASSAAGGQETQYF
CDR3 DNA: TGCGCCAGCAGTGCGGCGGGAGGGCAAGAGACCCAGTACTTC
D gene: TRBD2
J gene: TRBJ2-5
V gene: TRBV10-1
CDR3 length: 14
clone size: NA

CDR3 protein: CASSEARPEFTDTQYF
CDR3 DNA: TGTGCCAGCAGTGAAGCGCGGCCTGAGTTCACAGATACGCAGTATTTT
D gene: NA
J gene: TRBJ2-3
V gene: TRBV2
CDR3 length: 16
clone size: NA

CDR3 protein: CAGHRGVNEKLFF
CDR3 DNA: TGTGCCGGGCACAGGGGGGTGAATGAAAAACTGTTTTTT
D gene: TRBD1
J gene: TRBJ1-4
V gene: TRBV6-6
CDR3 length: 13
clone size: few

CDR3 protein: CASSSGLAGGVGGELFF
CDR3 DNA: TGCGCCAGCAGCTCTGGACTAGCGGGAGGAGTCGGCGGGGAGCTGTTTTTT
D gene: TRBD2
J gene: TRBJ2-2
V gene: TRBV5-1
CDR3 length: 17
clone size: NA

CDR3 protein: CASSSPPGRWFF
CDR3 DNA: TGTGCCAGCAGCTCTCCCCCCGGCAGGTGGTTTTTT
D gene: NA
J gene: TRBJ2-2
V gene: TRBV7-9
CDR3 length: 12
clone size: once

CDR3 protein: CASSIRTGLMSNQPQHF
CDR3 DNA: TGTGCCAGTAGTATACGTACAGGGTTAATGAGCAATCAGCCCCAGCATTTT
D gene: NA
J gene: TRBJ1-5
V gene: TRBV19
CDR3 length: 17
clone size: NA

CDR3 protein: CASSSQAGGAYEQYF
CDR3 DNA: TGTGCCAGCAGTTCTCAAGCGGGGGGTGCCTACGAGCAGTACTTC
D gene: TRBD2
J gene: TRBJ2-7
V gene: TRBV28
CDR3 length: 15
clone size: NA

CDR3 protein: CASSPQGATGNTIYF
CDR3 DNA: TGTGCCAGCTCACCACAGGGGGCCACTGGAAACACCATATATTTT
D gene: TRBD1
J gene: TRBJ1-3
V gene: TRBV18
CDR3 length: 15
clone size: NA

CDR3 protein: CATNTINGYTF
CDR3 DNA: TGTGCCACCAATACTATCAATGGCTACACCTTC
D gene: NA
J gene: TRBJ1-2
V gene: TRBV25-1
CDR3 length: 11
clone size: NA

CDR3 protein: CASNLPGGGTDTQYF
CDR3 DNA: TGTGCCAGCAACCTACCCGGGGGGGGCACAGATACGCAGTATTTT
D gene: TRBD2
J gene: TRBJ2-3
V gene: TRBV28
CDR3 length: 15
clone size: NA

CDR3 protein: CASSLGDGRSTGELFF
CDR3 DNA: TGTGCCAGCAGTTTGGGCGATGGGCGTAGCACCGGGGAGCTGTTTTTT
D gene: NA
J gene: TRBJ2-2
V gene: TRBV2
CDR3 length: 16
clone size: once

CDR3 protein: CASSYAAGGERNEQFF
CDR3 DNA: TGTGCCAGCAGTTACGCAGCGGGAGGCGAGAGAAATGAGCAGTTCTTC
D gene: TRBD2
J gene: TRBJ2-1
V gene: TRBV6-5
CDR3 length: 16
clone size: NA

CDR3 protein: CASSQGDTLRVETQYF
CDR3 DNA: TGTGCCAGCAGCCAAGGGGACACTCTACGGGTGGAGACCCAGTACTTC
D gene: NA
J gene: TRBJ2-5
V gene: TRBV14
CDR3 length: 16
clone size: NA